The next 27 T cell receptor beta chains were all read from a single sample in a study of blood T cells in healthy people across ages. Next came a second PCR, run for 7 to 11 cycles, which used a sample-barcoded 5' primer along with a J-beta primer mix. TCRdb analysed the 5' RACE reads with MiXCR anew, one entry per CDR3 protein. The sample holds 600,000 or so distinct CDR3 sequences; roughly 31% are singletons and the top ten take 15% to 19%. Sequencing used blood. Receptors were obtained from a woman of 80 years or more in good health.

This clonotype was observed many times. This chain joins TRBV7-8 and TRBJ1-2; possible D gene TRBD1, 6 bases. V lost 5 bases and J lost 3, with 10 bases in between. The CDR3 is 13 amino acids. Germline lookup yields CDR1 SGHVS and CDR2 FQNEAQ. The CDR3 region has the DNA TGTGCCAGCAGCCCTGGACAGCACTATGGCTACACCTTC. This gives the protein CASSPGQHYGYTF. The full variable domain, rest sourced from reference TRBV7-8 and TRBJ1-2, is GAGVSQSPRYKVAKRGQDVALRCDPISGHVSLFWYQQALGQGPEFLTYFQNEAQLDKSGLPSDRFFAERPEGSVSTLKIQRTQQEDSAVYLCASSPGQHYGYTFGSGTRLTVV.

V usage is TRBV12-3 or TRBV12-4 and J usage is TRBJ2-3, with 9 positions matching TRBD2. Trimming took 6 bases from V and 4 from J; bases not matched to a gene: 8. CDR3 size: 15 residues. The CDR3 protein is CASSSREREADTQYF. CDR3 DNA sequence: TGTGCCAGCAGCTCCAGGGAGCGGGAGGCAGATACGCAGTATTTT.

The chain recombines TRBV7-9 with TRBJ2-5; D uncertain. Per germline, CDR1 SEHNR and CDR2 FQNEAQ (reference sequence). Trimming left V 0 bases short and J 4 bases short, with 15 bases between. This CDR3 region has 16 residues. DNA for the CDR3: TGTGCCAGCAGCTTAGCGCTGGGGTTTCCAATAGAGACCCAGTACTTC. Its protein product is CASSLALGFPIETQYF. Drawing the rest from reference TRBV7-9 and TRBJ2-5, the complete variable domain is DTGVSQNPRHKITKRGQNVTFRCDPISEHNRLYWYRQTLGQGPEFLTYFQNEAQLEKSRLLSDRFSAERPKGSFSTLEIQRTEQGDSAMYLCASSLALGFPIETQYFGPGTRLLVL.

The CDR3 loop is CSARDEGDWGSPLHF. Written as DNA, the CDR3 is TGCAGTGCTAGAGATGAGGGGGACTGGGGTTCACCCCTCCACTTT. The chain is built from TRBV20-1 and TRBJ1-6; D may be TRBD1 (6 bases). V shed 0 bases and J shed 9 bases, with 15 bases lying between them. CDR1 is DFQATT and CDR2 is SNEGSKA in the germline V gene (reference sequence). This CDR3 has 15 amino acids.

The CDR3 region is CASSDRTSGRNEQFF. The CDR3 DNA is TGTGCCAGCAGCGACCGGACTAGCGGGAGGAATGAGCAGTTCTTC. The chain is built from TRBV7-2 and TRBJ2-1; 14 bases fit TRBD2. V lost 5 bases, J lost 7 bases, and 4 bases stayed unmatched. Germline V CDR1 and CDR2: SGHTA, FQGNSA. The CDR3 has 15 residues.

V and J are TRBV20-1 and TRBJ2-5; D is possibly TRBD1 or TRBD2 (5 bases each). The CDR3 is made up of 14 amino acids. The germline CDR1 and CDR2 sequences are DFQATT and SNEGSKA (reference sequence). V was clipped by 8 bases and J by 2 bases, with 18 bases between them. CDR3 nucleotides: TGCAGTACCGGGGCGAGGAGAGGTCAAGAGACCCAGTACTTC. Encoded protein: CSTGARRGQETQYF.

V usage is TRBV15 and J usage is TRBJ2-5; D remains unclear. Germline loops: CDR1 LNHNV, CDR2 YYDKDF (reference sequence). The CDR3 loop spans 12 amino acids. The V gene lost 6 bases and the J gene lost 2 bases, with 7 bases spanning the gap. The CDR3 sequence is CATRGGQETQYF. CDR3 DNA sequence: TGTGCCACCAGGGGCGGACAAGAGACCCAGTACTTC.

Of note for this clonotype: One junction end disagrees with the germline gene, perhaps due to a read error. This chain links TRBV3-1 with TRBJ2-3; the D is unclear. The CDR3 is 13 amino acids. Germline V gene sequence: CDR1 LGHDT, CDR2 YNNKEL (reference sequence). CDR3 loop: CASSVRYTVTQYF. Here the CDR3 DNA reads TGTGCCAGCAGCGTTAGATACACAGTTACGCAGTATTTT.

The chain joins TRBV10-3 to TRBJ1-4; tentatively, D is TRBD1 (5 bases). CDR1 ENHRY and CDR2 SYGVKD come from the germline V gene. The CDR3 loop spans 14 amino acids. The V end lost 4 bases, the J end lost 6 bases, and 12 bases lay between the germline ends. CDR3 loop: CAISAREYDEKLFF. CDR3 DNA: TGTGCCATCAGTGCCAGGGAGTACGATGAAAAACTGTTTTTT.

This clonotype was counted many times. This chain uses TRBV15 with TRBJ2-1; D remains unclear. The V and J ends lost 6 bases and 3 bases respectively, with 6 bases between them. Germline V gives CDR1 LNHNV, CDR2 YYDKDF (reference sequence). The CDR3 contains 12 residues. In DNA, the CDR3 is TGTGCCACCAGTCCCGTCTACAATGAGCAGTTCTTC. This sequence encodes CATSPVYNEQFF.

This clonotype came up once. This may come from a read error, since a much larger clone is one base off. J is TRBJ2-7 and V is TRBV19, with 8 positions matching TRBD2. This CDR3 region has 17 residues. Per the germline V gene, CDR1 is LNHDA and CDR2 is SQIVND (reference sequence). The V segment lost 4 bases and the J segment 2 bases; nucleotides outside the gene matches: 13. The CDR3 region has the DNA TGTGCCAGTAGTAACCCCTGGGCAGCGGGGGAGACCTACGAGCAGTACTTC. This gives the protein CASSNPWAAGETYEQYF.

The chain employs TRBV25-1 and TRBJ2-3; weak D call: TRBD2 (6 bases). CDR1 MGHDK and CDR2 SYGVNS come from the germline V gene. Trimming took off 1 base at V and 2 bases at J, with 13 bases between the two ends. The CDR3 contains 16 residues. The CDR3 region is CASSEWRLGPTDTQYF. The CDR3, as DNA: TGTGCCAGCAGTGAATGGCGACTAGGTCCCACAGATACGCAGTATTTT.

The chain joins TRBV3-1 to TRBJ2-3; 7 bases map to TRBD2. V trimming: 2 bases; J trimming: 1 base; junction bases outside the gene matches: 3. Germline V lookup: CDR1 LGHDT, CDR2 YNNKEL (reference sequence). This CDR3 is 15 amino acids long. The CDR3 DNA is TGTGCCAGCAGCCAAACTAGCGCTGGCACAGATACGCAGTATTTT. It yields the protein CASSQTSAGTDTQYF.

About this clonotype: Possible read error: a much larger clone is one base away. The rearrangement joins TRBV5-1 to TRBJ1-1, with TRBD1 as a possible D gene (5 bases). Looked up from germline, CDR1 is SGHRS and CDR2 is YFSETQ. The CDR3 consists of 16 residues. CDR3 in amino acids: CASSEAEAGVGTEVFF. As DNA, the CDR3 is TGCGCCAGCAGCGAGGCCGAGGCGGGGGTCGGCACTGAAGTTTTCTTT.

In its sample, this clonotype was seen many times. The chain recombines TRBV6-1 with TRBJ2-7, with D hard to call. CDR3 length: 13 amino acids. Trimming took off 6 bases at V and 7 bases at J, with 16 bases between the two ends. CDR1 and CDR2 (germline): MNHNS, SASEGT. The CDR3 bases are TGTGCCAGCAGGCAACAGACGATTCGTGAGCAGTACTTC. Residues: CASRQQTIREQYF.

This clonotype was counted at least ten times. The gene calls are TRBV20-1 and TRBJ2-3; D possibly uses TRBD1 or TRBD2 (6 bases each). Trimming pared 6 bases from V and 0 bases from J, leaving 16 bases between. Germline V gene lookup returns CDR1 DFQATT and CDR2 SNEGSKA (reference sequence). This CDR3 comprises 15 residues. The CDR3 region has the DNA TGCAGTGCCCCGGAGGGGGTCATGAGCACAGATACGCAGTATTTT. This gives the protein CSAPEGVMSTDTQYF.

In this sample, this clonotype turned up many times. V usage is TRBV20-1 and J usage is TRBJ2-7, with 10 bases identical to TRBD1. The germline gives CDR1 DFQATT, CDR2 SNEGSKA (reference sequence). V trimming: 4 bases; J trimming: 3 bases; junction bases outside the gene matches: 3. The CDR3 extends over 13 amino acids. Here the CDR3 reads CSATRDRGYEQYF. For the CDR3, the DNA is TGCAGTGCTACCCGGGACAGGGGCTACGAGCAGTACTTC.

The chain is built from TRBV9 and TRBJ2-1; TRBD2 agrees at 10 bases. This CDR3 is 14 amino acids long. With V trimmed by 5 bases and J by 8 bases, 7 bases remained unmatched. In germline, CDR1 is SGDLS, CDR2 YYNGEE. In DNA, the CDR3 is TGTGCCAGCAGGGCCGGGACTAGCGTCCATGAGCAGTTCTTC. It translates to CASRAGTSVHEQFF.

Many counts were recorded for this clonotype. This chain uses TRBV29-1 with TRBJ2-1; 14 bases fit TRBD2. Germline values: CDR1 SQVTM, CDR2 ANQGSEA. V shed 6 bases, J shed 3 bases, and the junction held 4 bases outside the gene matches. The CDR3 sequence is 15 residues long. CDR3 region: CSVYGTSGGYNEQFF. The CDR3, as DNA: TGCAGCGTCTATGGGACTAGCGGGGGCTACAATGAGCAGTTCTTC.

The chain has TRBV15 and TRBJ2-2; D is uncertain. The germline CDR1 and CDR2 sequences are LNHNV and YYDKDF (reference sequence). The CDR3 sequence is 12 residues long. V was shortened by 0 bases and J by 7 bases, with 3 bases between the two germline ends. CDR3 residues: CATSRDVGELFF. CDR3 DNA: TGTGCCACCAGCAGAGATGTCGGGGAGCTGTTTTTT.

This clonotype occurred a few times. The chain employs TRBV7-7 and TRBJ2-5, with D possibly being TRBD1 or TRBD2 (6 bases each). CDR3 size: 15 residues. Germline assignment: CDR1 SSHAT and CDR2 FNYEAQ (reference sequence). Trimming cost V 5 bases and J 5 bases, with 18 bases left between them. The chain's CDR3 is CASSRDISGGETQYF. The DNA of the CDR3 is TGTGCCAGCAGCCGGGACATATCTGGAGGGGAGACCCAGTACTTC. The entire variable domain, with the rest obtained from reference TRBV7-7 and TRBJ2-5, is as follows: GAGVSQSPRYKVTKRGQDVTLRCDPISSHATLYWYQQALGQGPEFLTYFNYEAQPDKSGLPSDRFSAERPEGSISTLTIQRTEQRDSAMYRCASSRDISGGETQYFGPGTRLLVL.

This clonotype was found many times. The CDR3 region has the DNA TGCAGTGCCCCCGGGGGGGGAGGCTACACCTTC. It codes for CSAPGGGGYTF. V gene TRBV20-1 combines with J gene TRBJ1-2; TRBD1 might be the D (5 bases). The CDR3 loop spans 11 amino acids. With 6 bases removed from V and 8 bases from J, the gap between germline ends came to 13 bases. Germline CDR1 and CDR2: DFQATT and SNEGSKA (reference sequence).

This clonotype has at least ten counts. The chain links TRBV7-9 to TRBJ1-6; 10 bases fit TRBD1. V lost 5 bases, J lost 8 bases, and 3 bases stayed unmatched. The germline V gene has CDR1 SEHNR and CDR2 FQNEAQ (reference sequence). The CDR3 length is 14 residues. The CDR3 protein is CASSMTGGHSPLHF. The CDR3 nucleotides are TGTGCCAGCAGCATGACAGGGGGCCATTCACCCCTCCACTTT. Full variable domain (missing parts from reference TRBV7-9 and TRBJ1-6): DTGVSQNPRHKITKRGQNVTFRCDPISEHNRLYWYRQTLGQGPEFLTYFQNEAQLEKSRLLSDRFSAERPKGSFSTLEIQRTEQGDSAMYLCASSMTGGHSPLHFGNGTRLTVT.

This clonotype has a single count. With a much larger clone just one base away, this may be a read error. The genes are TRBV20-1 and TRBJ2-5; 12 bases line up with TRBD2. After removal of 3 bases from V and 11 bases from J, the junction contained 7 bases not matched to a gene. This CDR3 has 13 residues. Germline CDR1 and CDR2: DFQATT and SNEGSKA (reference sequence). Here the CDR3 reads CSASVLAGGEQYF. The DNA of the CDR3 is TGCAGTGCTAGCGTACTAGCGGGGGGTGAGCAGTACTTC.

This clonotype appeared many times. The chain recombines TRBV6-6 with TRBJ2-7, with 8 bases fitting TRBD1. The ends lost 5 bases at V and 3 bases at J; junction bases unmatched: 9. CDR3 length: 15 residues. The germline V gene has CDR1 MNHNY and CDR2 SVGAGI (reference sequence). The CDR3 nucleotides are TGTGCCAGCAGTCCTCGACAGGGGATAGTCTACGAGCAGTACTTC. Amino acid sequence: CASSPRQGIVYEQYF.

In this sample, this clonotype turned up once. A much larger clone is a single base away; this may be a read error. The V gene is TRBV3-1, the J gene TRBJ2-7; TRBD2 matches at 7 bases. CDR3 size: 13 residues. Germline V gives CDR1 LGHDT, CDR2 YNNKEL (reference sequence). CDR3 region: CAGSQVLGGEQYF. The CDR3 bases are TGTGCCGGCAGCCAAGTCCTCGGGGGGGAGCAGTACTTC.

The rearrangement uses TRBV12-3 or TRBV12-4 and TRBJ2-7; D possibly corresponds to TRBD2 (6 bases). The CDR3 consists of 15 residues. Deletions cut 0 bases from V and 3 bases from J, with 12 bases between. The CDR3 region has the DNA TGTGCCAGCAGTTTAGCGGGGGGACGAGGCTACGAGCAGTACTTC. Protein: CASSLAGGRGYEQYF.